The entry below gives a single T cell receptor beta chain sequence along with its context. It has no known antigen specificity. The input lacks base qualities; no much larger clone sits a single base away. The sample originates from a study of cytomegalovirus exposure and HLA in healthy donors (TCRdb year 2017). With regard to the full study: An earlier analysis of about 530 of the donors reported 276 Gb of sequence data and 117 million unique TCR beta sequences obtained from about 179 million T cells. Roughly 300 gigabases of sequencing data and tens of millions of unique TCR sequences were included in an early release covering over 600 HLA-typed donors. Among the roughly 390 genotyped donors, more than 70% belonged to the genetic ancestry cluster associated with self-reported Caucasian donors. The study aimed to test whether signatures of past pathogen exposure could be identified by cataloging public T cell receptors. Using immunosequencing, the study profiled T cell repertoires from around 670 subjects and related those repertoires to cytomegalovirus serostatus. In addition to the first cohort of about 650 subjects, a separate validation cohort of approximately 120 different subjects was used. To predict cytomegalovirus infection status, the study brought together high-throughput TCR immunosequencing, statistical association of individual TCRs with disease status, and machine learning. A later analysis re-examined previously published TCR beta repertoires from several hundred donors and added high-resolution HLA genotyping to investigate patterns of TCR occurrence. Rather than drawing on any new phenotypic data, the later analysis identified candidate immune exposures from TCR beta sequences and the way those sequences occurred across donors. An earlier analysis of roughly 580 of the donors used high-throughput TCR beta sequencing to judge whether each TCR beta V gene segment behaved as functional or pseudogenic. Donor age, sex, ethnicity and CMV serostatus were compiled together with the repertoire data. A later genetic analysis took genome-wide SNP genotypes for about 55% of the roughly 670 donors and used that subset as a discovery cohort. Every discovery cohort repertoire had been produced on one sequencing platform. HLA typing covered class I and class II loci at four-digit resolution. The number of typed donors differed by locus: about 629-630 for A, B, C, DRB1 and DQB1; 522 for DQA1; 606 for DPA1; and roughly 470 for DPB1. Roughly 5 DR-DQ haplotypes were handled as single units for association and clustering, since linkage in the cohort was strong. On average, roughly 250,000 unique TCR beta nucleotide sequences were sequenced per donor among more than 350 genotyped donors of the cohort, with approximately 18% of those sequences being non-productive. Paper-wide results and their limitations: In a later analysis, 15,000 to 20,000 TCR beta sequences were associated with specific HLA alleles at a false discovery rate of 0.05. An association between a missense DCLRE1C variant and V-gene and J-gene trimming of TCR beta chains was found in a later genetic analysis and replicated in an independent cohort. Broadly in line with IMGT annotations, most TCR beta V segments showed up in productive rearrangements about 87% or about 30% of the time in an earlier analysis of about 500 of the donors. A cluster of highly shared sequence variants was judged likely to represent a technical artifact of the sequencing pipeline. A later analysis found that TCR association rates varied across HLA loci, with DRB1 alleles showing the most associated TCRs and HLA-C alleles the fewest. The earlier analysis of about 600 of the donors excluded about 16 rarely observed V segments, including chromosome 9 orphons, because counts were too low. Some IMGT-functional V segments, including TRBV6-2 and TRBV6-3, could not be distinguished by the 87-base-pair reads and were therefore excluded. A further reported finding was that TCR beta sequences accurately predicted the HLA-A and HLA-B alleles for most subjects in the first cohort. A total of roughly 160 TCR beta chains were listed by the study as associated with cytomegalovirus. The classifier was reported to diagnose cytomegalovirus status with high specificity and sensitivity in both the original and validation cohorts. The presence/absence analyses assumed that sequencing depth was roughly uniform across donors, and that assumption may not be true. A later analysis found that most CMV-associated TCR beta chains appeared HLA-restricted, with HLA associations seemingly driven largely by CMV exposure. A later analysis reported that several top co-occurrence clusters appeared linked to parvovirus B19, influenza, CMV and Epstein-Barr virus. In vitro tests confirmed that a few of the cytomegalovirus-associated TCR beta chains recognize cytomegalovirus antigens. A later analysis found that HLA-associated TCR beta chains were more clonally expanded and had lower generation probabilities than equally common non-associated chains. Linkage disequilibrium might explain the correlated functional status among segregating V segments, but an unknown experimental factor could not be ruled out. While some public TCRs were present in many individuals, most TCR sequences turned up only very rarely across donors. When HLA alleles, especially DR and DQ, strongly co-occurred, attributing TCR associations to individual alleles was difficult. It was suggested by the authors that the approach could potentially be generalized to other disease states and immunological phenotypes. Because some donors lacked HLA typing at each locus, the association tests relied only on the typed subset. The cohort was sequenced for TCR beta chains only, and without alpha or paired-chain data the features that could be detected were limited. In a later genetic analysis, fewer N-insertions in productive TCRs were reported among donors in an Asian-associated ancestry cluster than the 666-donor mean. Immune exposure information for the cohort was limited to CMV serostatus.

According to the germline V gene (reference sequence), CDR1 reads MNHEY and CDR2 reads SMNVEV. The CDR3 goes from the cysteine to the phenylalanine over 16 residues. The sequence is cut down to CDR3 DNA, 48 bases in frame from base 1. Compared with germline, V lacks 6 bases and J lacks 4 bases; bases without a gene match: 11. Libraries were prepared through the immunoSEQ multiplex PCR assay. For the multiplex PCR, a mixture combining 60 forward primers for TCR Vbeta segments and 13 reverse primers for TCR Jbeta segments was used. A multiplex PCR assay on genomic DNA amplified the CDR3 region of rearranged TCR beta genes. The amplified TCR beta libraries were sequenced on the Illumina HiSeq System as 87-base-pair reads. Processing in the source paper ran as follows. Across the 500 to 750 repertoires, a later analysis counted approximately 75 million unique TCR beta chains, 9.5 million to 13 million of which were shared by at least two donors. A nearest-neighbor algorithm error-corrected the raw reads and collapsed the reads into unique sequences, merging closely related sequences to remove PCR and sequencing errors. CDR3 sequences were aligned to IMGT reference sequences to assign V, D and J gene segments. Each retained sequence needed at least a six-nucleotide match to both a V gene segment and a J gene segment. Rearrangements were classified as productive when the CDR3 lacked stop codons and remained in frame with V and J, and all other rearrangements were classified as non-productive. CDR3 was defined by IMGT convention, running from the second conserved V-encoded cysteine to the conserved J-encoded phenylalanine. In an earlier analysis of approximately 500 of the donors, sequences lacking an unambiguous match to a single V gene segment were excluded. In an earlier analysis of 587 of the donors, V segments were called functional above 56.7% productive rearrangements and were called segregating when the between-donor standard deviation exceeded 5%. A statistical classification framework was built to diagnose cytomegalovirus status from the catalog of TCR beta chain sequences. V and J gene assignment, in a later analysis, came from comparing TCR nucleotide sequences with IMGT/GENE-DB human TR gene sequences. The TCRdist pipeline was used in a later analysis to assign CDR3 sequences and most-parsimonious VDJ recombination scenarios. A later analysis defined each TCR beta chain by its CDR3 amino acid sequence plus V-gene family, and excluded reads lacking a unique V-gene family. To address suspected cross-contamination and a sequencing artifact, a later analysis removed roughly 580 highly shared, low-generation-probability nucleotide sequences. In a later analysis, a clonal expansion index was calculated for each public chain from normalized within-repertoire ranks of inferred template counts. In a later analysis, generation probabilities were computed using a VDJ recombination model fitted to out-of-frame rearrangements, and the results were checked against IGoR. In a later analysis, TCR-TCR, TCR-HLA and TCR-CMV co-occurrence was scored with hypergeometric tests, and a repertoire-size bias correction was applied to TCR pairs. False discovery rates were estimated in a later analysis by permuting HLA or CMV assignments 20 times. In a later analysis, co-occurring TCRs were grouped using DBSCAN, and TCRdist sequence similarity was added for clustering within HLA-allele-positive subsets. Repertoires with fewer than 30,000 or more than 120,000 public chains, plus five repertoires with anomalous nucleotide sharing, were excluded from co-occurrence clustering. Entries here come from immuneACCESS through TCRdb and include only in-frame sequences with V and J called. Some clones fail to appear in such tables; in the studies checked, an unresolved V gene covers under half of the shortfall, and the cause of the remainder is unknown. The DNA was the basis for D and trimming; V, J and clone size are from that table. Across this sample there are 150,000 or so clones, with 76% seen only once. Of the sample, 0.7% to 0.8% is held by the ten largest clones.

The cohort was made up of hundreds of healthy bone marrow donors. At the time of sampling, all cohort members were nominally healthy, though unrecorded immune exposures were likely present. The donor was CMV seronegative and belonged to the group of over 300 seronegative cohort members. A peripheral blood sample was collected from each donor, and TCR beta sequencing was performed on peripheral blood mononuclear cells. Genomic DNA extraction from the blood cell samples was performed with the Qiagen DNeasy Blood Extraction Kit. The sequence was collected from a female donor in good health and CMV-seronegative. Sequencing was carried out using PBMCs. The chain employs TRBV27 and TRBJ1-5, and 8 bases in between align with TRBD1. The CDR3 is CASRAQGAGRNQPQHF. The DNA is TGTGCCAGCAGGGCTCAGGGGGCAGGGAGGAATCAGCCCCAGCATTTT.